The clone carrying this T cell receptor (beta chain) was counted a single time. Its matching antigen is unknown. The CDR3 has 13 residues. Germline V lookup: CDR1 SNHLY, CDR2 FYNNEI. The V gene lost 11 bases and the J gene lost 2 bases, with 15 bases spanning the gap. Patients chosen for sequencing had shown CD8+CD57+ cell expansion by flow cytometry. Each patient carried a diagnosis of severe acquired aplastic anemia. Both TCR beta VDJ combination and CDR3 sequence profiling were carried out. Genomic DNA was the template for this profiling. TCRdb reprocessed the reads via MiXCR and lists one record per CDR3 protein. The table lists about 120,000 distinct CDR3 sequences, 58% of them singletons. This sample is part of a study of CD8+CD57+ T cells in acquired aplastic anemia. Notes on the study in general: Controls did not differ significantly from patients in CD8+ Simpson's diversity.

Material for sequencing was sorted CD4+, CD8+, or CD8+CD57+ T cells (not recorded which) from PBMCs. The chain employs TRBV2 and TRBJ2-5; possible D gene TRBD2, 5 bases. This receptor was identified in a human donor with aplastic anemia. The CDR3 nucleotides read TGTGCCGGCGAGGGAGCCCTACAAGAGACCCAGTACTTC. Protein product: CAGEGALQETQYF.